This record covers a single T cell receptor (beta chain). The data were taken from a study of T cell changes during pregnancy in multiple sclerosis. CDR1 and CDR2 from the germline V gene are LGHNA and YSLEER. J lost 1 base, V lost 0 bases, and 6 bases had no gene match. This CDR3 region has 16 residues. Libraries were prepared by immunoSEQ multiplex PCR; TCRdb keeps only in-frame clonotypes and omits some of them. The table lists around 34,000 clones, 90% of them singletons, with under 6% in the top ten. The chain joins TRBV4-3 to TRBJ2-7; 7 nucleotides align to TRBD1. This TCR was sampled from a female donor with multiple sclerosis, enrolled in a pregnancy study. This material consisted of CD8+ T cells from peripheral blood mononuclear cells, taken after pregnancy. CDR3 nucleotides: TGCGCCAGCAGCCAAGATATGGGGGACAGATCCTACGAGCAGTACTTC. Translated, it gives CASSQDMGDRSYEQYF.